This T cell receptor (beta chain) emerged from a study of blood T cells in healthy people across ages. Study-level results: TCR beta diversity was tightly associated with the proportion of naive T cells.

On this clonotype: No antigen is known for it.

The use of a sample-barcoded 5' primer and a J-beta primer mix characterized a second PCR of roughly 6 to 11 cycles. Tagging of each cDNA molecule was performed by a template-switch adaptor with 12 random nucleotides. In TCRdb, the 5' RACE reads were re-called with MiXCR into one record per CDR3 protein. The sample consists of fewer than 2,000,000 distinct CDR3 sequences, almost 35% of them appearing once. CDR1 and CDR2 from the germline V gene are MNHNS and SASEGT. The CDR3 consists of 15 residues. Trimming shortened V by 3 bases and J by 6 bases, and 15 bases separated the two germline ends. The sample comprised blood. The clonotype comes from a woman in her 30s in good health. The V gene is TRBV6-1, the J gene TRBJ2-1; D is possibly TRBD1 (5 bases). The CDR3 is CASSDGQGRCNEQFF. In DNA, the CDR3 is TGTGCCAGCAGTGACGGGCAGGGCAGATGCAATGAGCAGTTCTTC.